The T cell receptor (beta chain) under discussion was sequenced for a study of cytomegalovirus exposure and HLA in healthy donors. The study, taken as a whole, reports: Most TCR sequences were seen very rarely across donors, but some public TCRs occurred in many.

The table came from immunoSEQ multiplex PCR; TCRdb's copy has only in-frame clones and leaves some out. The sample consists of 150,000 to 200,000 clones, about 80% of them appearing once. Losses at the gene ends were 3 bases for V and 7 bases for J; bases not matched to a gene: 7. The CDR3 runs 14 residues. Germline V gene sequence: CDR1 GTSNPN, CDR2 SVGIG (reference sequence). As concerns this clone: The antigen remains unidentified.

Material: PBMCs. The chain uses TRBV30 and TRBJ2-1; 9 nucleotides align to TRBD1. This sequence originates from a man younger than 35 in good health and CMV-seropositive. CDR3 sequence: CAWRVQGAGNEQFF. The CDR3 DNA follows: TGTGCCTGGAGGGTACAGGGGGCAGGGAATGAGCAGTTCTTC. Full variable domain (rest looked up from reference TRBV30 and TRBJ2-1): SQTIHQWPATLVQPVGSPLSLECTVEGTSNPNLYWYRQAAGRGLQLLFYSVGIGQISSEVPQNLSASRPQDRQFILSSKKLLLSDSGFYLCAWRVQGAGNEQFFGPGTRLTVL.